One and the same sample provided the 27 T cell receptor beta chains below, sequenced in a study of cytomegalovirus exposure and HLA in healthy donors. Both 60 Vbeta primers and 13 Jbeta primers went into the PCR. Profiled with immunoSEQ multiplex PCR; TCRdb holds only in-frame clones, not every one. The data contain more than 85,000 clones, approximately 81% of them seen just once; the ten biggest clones take up under 2.5%. The sequencing input was PBMCs. These receptors all come from a woman in her twenties or thirties in good health and CMV-seronegative.

This chain joins TRBV19 and TRBJ2-7; TRBD1 matches 10 bases. CDR3 size: 14 residues. The V gene end was trimmed by 7 bases and the J gene end by 5 bases; junction bases not matched to a gene: 8. The germline V gene encodes CDR1 LNHDA and CDR2 SQIVND (reference sequence). Here the CDR3 DNA reads TGTGCCAGTAACCCGGGACAGGGGTCCGACGAGCAGTACTTC. Protein product: CASNPGQGSDEQYF.

This sequence joins TRBV12-2 and TRBJ2-5; the table's D call of TRBD2 was not tested on the DNA. TRBV12-2 is a pseudogene locus. The CDR3 sequence is 15 residues long. CDR3 nucleotides: TGTGCAAGTCGCCCAGGGACTAGGTTTATGGAGACCCAGTACTTC. This encodes CASRPGTRFMETQYF.

The sample holds a few counts of this clone. The CDR3 is CSAGHLSGNTIYF. Here the CDR3 DNA reads TGCAGCGCTGGACATCTCTCTGGAAACACCATATATTTT. The chain recombines TRBV29-1 with TRBJ1-3; the D gene is possibly TRBD1 (5 bases). This CDR3 contains 13 residues. Germline CDR1 is SQVTM and CDR2 is ANQGSEA. Trimming removed 7 bases from V and 0 bases from J, with 10 bases in between.

This rearrangement joins TRBV6-1 to TRBJ1-2; 9 nucleotides line up with TRBD1. The CDR3 totals 14 residues. After removal of 1 base from V and 6 bases from J, the junction contained 3 bases not matched to a gene. The V gene's germline CDR1 is MNHNS and CDR2 SASEGT. The CDR3 region is CASSEGRQGDGYTF. The CDR3 DNA reads TGTGCCAGCAGTGAAGGTCGACAGGGGGATGGCTACACCTTC.

V usage is TRBV9 and J usage is TRBJ2-2, with TRBD1 identical over 11 bases. The ends lost 0 bases at V and 2 bases at J; junction bases unmatched: 0. Germline V gene lookup returns CDR1 SGDLS and CDR2 YYNGEE. This CDR3 has 16 residues. In nucleotides, the CDR3 is TGTGCCAGCAGCGTAGGGACAGGGGGCAACACCGGGGAGCTGTTTTTT. It specifies CASSVGTGGNTGELFF.

The gene calls are TRBV6-1 and TRBJ2-5; 9 bases agree with TRBD1. Germline V gives CDR1 MNHNS, CDR2 SASEGT. V shed 1 base, J shed 5 bases, and the junction held 8 bases outside the gene matches. The CDR3 contains 16 residues. CDR3 protein: CASSEVPGQGGETQYF. In DNA, the CDR3 is TGTGCCAGCAGTGAAGTACCGGGACAGGGTGGGGAGACCCAGTACTTC.

This clone has a single count. For the CDR3, the DNA is TGTGCCAGCAAGAGCCGACAGCGAAACATTCAGTACTTC. This codes for CASKSRQRNIQYF. The genes are TRBV6-1 and TRBJ2-4; D is perhaps TRBD1 (5 bases). The CDR3 is 13 amino acids. Looked up from germline, CDR1 is MNHNS and CDR2 is SASEGT. V lost 7 bases to trimming and J lost 6 bases, with 13 bases between them.

The chain employs TRBV7-9 and TRBJ2-7; 11 bases map to TRBD2. Trimming cost V 5 bases and J 3 bases; bases outside gene matches: 12. CDR3 length: 17 residues. Germline lookup yields CDR1 SEHNR and CDR2 FQNEAQ (reference sequence). The CDR3 protein is CASSTQTTSGSSYEQYF. The CDR3 DNA sequence: TGTGCCAGCAGCACACAGACCACTAGCGGGAGTAGCTACGAGCAGTACTTC. The whole variable domain, filled in from reference TRBV7-9 and TRBJ2-7, reads DTGVSQNPRHKITKRGQNVTFRCDPISEHNRLYWYRQTLGQGPEFLTYFQNEAQLEKSRLLSDRFSAERPKGSFSTLEIQRTEQGDSAMYLCASSTQTTSGSSYEQYFGPGTRLTVT.

This sequence joins TRBV28 and TRBJ2-7; no clear D gene. CDR1 and CDR2 from the germline V gene are MDHEN and SYDVKM. The V gene lost 5 bases and the J gene lost 4 bases, with 18 bases spanning the gap. The CDR3 has 15 amino acids. The chain's CDR3 is CASSPRSSAKYEQYF. DNA for the CDR3: TGTGCCAGCAGTCCCCGGTCCTCTGCCAAGTACGAGCAGTACTTC. Full variable domain (outside the CDR3, taken from reference TRBV28 and TRBJ2-7): DVKVTQSSRYLVKRTGEKVFLECVQDMDHENMFWYRQDPGLGLRLIYFSYDVKMKEKGDIPEGYSVSREKKERFSLILESASTNQTSMYLCASSPRSSAKYEQYFGPGTRLTVT.

The rearrangement joins TRBV5-8 to TRBJ1-2, with D uncertain. The germline gives CDR1 SGHTS, CDR2 YDEGEE. Trimming pared 4 bases from V and 0 bases from J, leaving 13 bases between. The CDR3 is 15 amino acids. CDR3 residues: CASSTRGLSNYGYTF. CDR3 bases: TGTGCCAGCAGCACTCGCGGGCTTTCTAACTATGGCTACACCTTC.

This clone has a handful of counts. This chain joins TRBV5-1 and TRBJ1-4, with 11 bases aligning to TRBD1. V trimming: 4 bases; J trimming: 2 bases; junction bases outside the gene matches: 4. The length of the CDR3 is 16 residues. The germline CDR1 and CDR2 sequences are SGHRS and YFSETQ. This CDR3 reads CASSPGQGVTNEKLFF. The CDR3 coding sequence is TGCGCCAGCAGCCCGGGACAGGGGGTGACTAATGAAAAACTGTTTTTT.

This clone was seen only once. The J gene is TRBJ2-7, the V gene TRBV14, with TRBD1 matching over 9 bases. The V gene's germline CDR1 is SGHDN and CDR2 FVKESK. This CDR3 has 14 residues. The V gene end was trimmed by 1 base and the J gene end by 7 bases; junction bases not matched to a gene: 5. The CDR3 sequence: CASSQAQGAGEQYF. In nucleotides, the CDR3 is TGTGCCAGCAGCCAAGCACAGGGGGCGGGTGAGCAGTACTTC.

The chain is built from TRBV5-1 and TRBJ2-1, with a possible D match to TRBD1 (7 bases). V was pared by 2 bases and J by 8 bases, with 17 bases between. This CDR3 contains 15 residues. Germline CDR1 is SGHRS and CDR2 is YFSETQ. CDR3 nucleotide sequence: TGCGCCAGCAGCTTCGGTAAAGGGGGCGGGGATGAGCAGTTCTTC. Translating gives CASSFGKGGGDEQFF.

This chain connects TRBV29-1 to TRBJ2-1; D may be TRBD2 (5 bases). The germline V gene encodes CDR1 SQVTM and CDR2 ANQGSEA. The CDR3 runs 13 residues. Deletions cut 3 bases from V and 2 bases from J, with 8 bases between. This CDR3 reads CSVDLATYNEQFF. The CDR3 DNA follows: TGCAGCGTTGACCTAGCCACCTACAATGAGCAGTTCTTC.

The rearrangement joins TRBV7-2 to TRBJ1-1, with D possibly TRBD1 on 5 matching bases. CDR1 and CDR2 (germline): SGHTA, FQGNSA. V gave up 4 bases and J gave up 4 bases, with 13 bases separating them. CDR3 length: 14 amino acids. CDR3 sequence: CASSSRQTRTEAFF. The CDR3 nucleotides read TGTGCCAGCAGCTCTCGACAGACGCGCACTGAAGCTTTCTTT.

The rearrangement links TRBV5-1 to TRBJ2-1, with 7 bases matching TRBD1. The CDR3 sequence is 13 residues long. The ends lost 4 bases at V and 6 bases at J; junction bases unmatched: 4. Germline-derived CDR1 and CDR2 are SGHRS and YFSETQ. In DNA form, the CDR3 reads TGCGCCAGCAGCCAGGGGGTCCTCAATGAGCAGTTCTTC. Translated: CASSQGVLNEQFF.

This chain joins TRBV7-3 and TRBJ2-5; D is uncertain. Per the germline V gene, CDR1 is SGHTA and CDR2 is FQGTGA. The V end lost 4 bases, the J end lost 7 bases, and 16 bases lay between the germline ends. The CDR3 contains 14 residues. The CDR3 nucleotides read TGTGCCAGCAGCTCCAGCGCCCAAGCTGTGACCCAGTACTTC. Amino acid sequence: CASSSSAQAVTQYF.

The chain combines TRBV2 with TRBJ2-1, with a tentative D call TRBD1 (5 bases). CDR1 is SNHLY and CDR2 is FYNNEI in the germline V gene. The CDR3 runs to 10 residues. Deletions cut 7 bases from V and 7 bases from J, with 5 bases between. This chain's CDR3 is CASKGNEQFF. In DNA, the CDR3 is TGTGCCAGCAAGGGGAATGAGCAGTTCTTC.

The chain has TRBV2 and TRBJ1-2; D unclear. The V end was cut by 9 bases, the J end by 7 bases, with 15 bases between. CDR1 and CDR2 (germline): SNHLY, FYNNEI. CDR3 size: 12 residues. The CDR3 nucleotides are TGTGCCAGGGCCGCAGGAGGTCTTGGCTACACCTTC. Amino acid sequence: CARAAGGLGYTF.

This sequence joins TRBV29-1 and TRBJ2-1; D might be TRBD1 (5 bases). The ends were cut back, 5 bases at V and 4 bases at J, with 15 bases in the middle. Per the germline V gene, CDR1 is SQVTM and CDR2 is ANQGSEA. The CDR3 has 14 amino acids. The CDR3 DNA is TGCAGCGTTCCGAAGGGGATCCAATACAATGAGCAGTTCTTC. It yields the protein CSVPKGIQYNEQFF.

This clone was seen only a few times. The V gene is TRBV25-1, the J gene TRBJ2-3; TRBD2 agrees at 9 bases. J lost 6 bases, V lost 1 base, and 8 bases had no gene match. The CDR3 sequence is 16 residues long. CDR1 is MGHDK and CDR2 is SYGVNS in the germline V gene. CDR3 amino acids: CASSESSLAGADTQYF. CDR3 bases: TGTGCCAGCAGTGAATCGAGTTTAGCGGGAGCCGATACGCAGTATTTT.

The gene calls are TRBV10-3 and TRBJ2-5, with D tentatively TRBD1 (5 bases). This CDR3 is 17 amino acids long. In germline, CDR1 is ENHRY, CDR2 SYGVKD. The V end lost 3 bases, the J end lost 0 bases, and 17 bases lay between the germline ends. The chain's CDR3 is CAISDLAVDKHQETQYF. Written as DNA, the CDR3 is TGTGCCATCAGTGACCTCGCGGTGGACAAGCACCAAGAGACCCAGTACTTC.

The chain carries TRBV18 and TRBJ2-1; possibly TRBD2 for D (6 bases). CDR3 length: 15 amino acids. Germline CDR1 and CDR2: KGHSH and LQKENI. The V and J ends lost 3 bases and 10 bases respectively, with 19 bases between them. The CDR3: CASSPPGTAYGEQFF. In nucleotides, the CDR3 is TGTGCCAGCTCACCGCCCGGGACTGCTTACGGGGAGCAGTTCTTC.

This clone turned up a few times. The chain employs TRBV10-2 and TRBJ2-7; perhaps TRBD2 as D (5 bases). The CDR3 is 17 amino acids. Deletions cut 8 bases from V and 0 bases from J, with 23 bases between. The germline CDR1 and CDR2 sequences are WSHSY and SAAADI. The CDR3 loop reads CASEPRAEPWSSYEQYF. The CDR3 DNA sequence: TGCGCCAGCGAGCCGCGGGCGGAACCCTGGAGCTCCTACGAGCAGTACTTC.

This clone was observed a few times. V and J are TRBV11-2 and TRBJ2-5, with D perhaps TRBD1 (6 bases). CDR1 is SGHAT, CDR2 FQNNGV, per germline. CDR3 length: 15 amino acids. Trimming shortened V by 1 base and J by 5 bases, and 14 bases separated the two germline ends. Here the CDR3 DNA reads TGTGCCAGCAGCTTAGGGGGCAGGGGTGGGGAGACCCAGTACTTC. It yields the protein CASSLGGRGGETQYF.

V is TRBV2 and J is TRBJ2-3; TRBD2 matches at 10 bases. V gave up 6 bases and J gave up 2 bases; unmatched junction bases: 11. The CDR3 spans 17 residues. Germline V CDR1 and CDR2: SNHLY, FYNNEI. CDR3 residues: CASRRGTGTSATDTQYF. In DNA form, the CDR3 reads TGTGCCAGCAGAAGAGGCACCGGGACTAGCGCCACAGATACGCAGTATTTT.

The J gene is TRBJ1-1, the V gene TRBV21-1. TRBV21-1 corresponds to a pseudogene. CDR3 length: 14 amino acids. The CDR3 is CASSKGQSGTEAFF. The CDR3 nucleotides are TGTGCCAGCAGCAAAGGCCAGTCGGGGACTGAAGCTTTCTTT.